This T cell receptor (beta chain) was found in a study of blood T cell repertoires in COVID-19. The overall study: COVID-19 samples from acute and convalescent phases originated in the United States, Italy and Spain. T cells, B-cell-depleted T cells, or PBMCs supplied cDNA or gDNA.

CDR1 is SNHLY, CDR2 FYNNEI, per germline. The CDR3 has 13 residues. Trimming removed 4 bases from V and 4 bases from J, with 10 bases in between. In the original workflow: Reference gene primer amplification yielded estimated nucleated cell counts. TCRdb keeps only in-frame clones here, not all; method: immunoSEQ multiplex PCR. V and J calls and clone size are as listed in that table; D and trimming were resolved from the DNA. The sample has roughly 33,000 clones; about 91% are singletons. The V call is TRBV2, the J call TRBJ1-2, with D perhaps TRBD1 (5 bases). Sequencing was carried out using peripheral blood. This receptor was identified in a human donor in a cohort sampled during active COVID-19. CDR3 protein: CASSAQGPYGYTF. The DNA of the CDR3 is TGTGCCAGCAGTGCCCAGGGCCCCTATGGCTACACCTTC.